This T cell receptor beta chain was identified in a study of blood T cells in healthy people across ages. The second PCR ran 7 to 11 cycles with a sample-barcoded 5' primer and J-beta primers. Each cDNA molecule, via a template-switch adaptor with 12 random nucleotides, was tagged. A single record per CDR3 protein comes from TCRdb applying MiXCR to the 5' RACE reads. This repertoire shows about 1.4 million distinct CDR3 sequences, approximately 63% found once; its top ten account for more than 6%. Findings and caveats of the study: Investigators treated diversity estimates from one million T cells as underestimates. A roughly linear fall in TCR beta diversity per million T cells was seen with increasing age. Fewer expanded clones and more diversity marked long-lived versus aged donors.

This clonotype has only a few counts. Its antigen is not identified. This CDR3 spans 17 amino acids. Germline V gene lookup returns CDR1 MGHRA and CDR2 YSYEKL. Trimming at V came to 0 bases and at J to 0 bases, leaving 6 bases not matched to a gene. Sample: blood. The gene calls are TRBV4-1 and TRBJ2-7; 9 bases map to TRBD1. This clonotype was sampled from a man between 18 and 35 years old in good health. CDR3 protein: CASSQESGTGSSYEQYF. CDR3 nucleotide sequence: TGCGCCAGCAGCCAAGAATCCGGGACAGGGAGCTCCTACGAGCAGTACTTC.